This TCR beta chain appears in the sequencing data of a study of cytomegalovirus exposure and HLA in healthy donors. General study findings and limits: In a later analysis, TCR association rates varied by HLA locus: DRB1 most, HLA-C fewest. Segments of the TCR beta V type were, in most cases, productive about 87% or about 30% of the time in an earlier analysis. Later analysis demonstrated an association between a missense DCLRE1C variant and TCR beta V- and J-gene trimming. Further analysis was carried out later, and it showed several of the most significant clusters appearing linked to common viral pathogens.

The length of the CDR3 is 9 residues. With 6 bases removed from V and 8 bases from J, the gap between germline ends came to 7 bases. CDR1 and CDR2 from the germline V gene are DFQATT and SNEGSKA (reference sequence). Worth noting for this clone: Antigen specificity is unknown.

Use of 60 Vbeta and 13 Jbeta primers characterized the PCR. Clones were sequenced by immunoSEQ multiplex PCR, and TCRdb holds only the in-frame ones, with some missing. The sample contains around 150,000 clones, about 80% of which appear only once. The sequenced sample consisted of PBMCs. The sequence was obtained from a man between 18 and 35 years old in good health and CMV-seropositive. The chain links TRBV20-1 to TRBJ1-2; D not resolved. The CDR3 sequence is CSAPGGYTF. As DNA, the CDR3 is TGCAGTGCCCCCGGGGGCTACACCTTC.